The T cell receptor (beta chain) under discussion was sequenced for a study of cytomegalovirus exposure and HLA in healthy donors (TCRdb year 2017). About the investigation overall: An earlier analysis of several hundred of the donors reported about 290 Gb of sequence data and around 110 million unique TCR beta sequences from 150 million to 200 million T cells. Every repertoire in the discovery cohort had been generated on one and the same sequencing platform. Because of strong linkage in the cohort, roughly five DR-DQ haplotypes were treated as single units for association and clustering. A later analysis re-examined previously published TCR beta repertoires from more than 600 donors and added high-resolution HLA genotyping to investigate patterns of TCR occurrence. The number of typed donors differed by locus: roughly 629-640 for A, B, C, DRB1 and DQB1; roughly 510 for DQA1; around 610 for DPA1; and 400 to 480 for DPB1. Alongside the repertoire data, information on donor age, sex, ethnicity and CMV serostatus was compiled. Of the roughly 410 genotyped donors, 75% to 85% were placed in the genetic ancestry cluster associated with self-reported Caucasian donors. An early release covering roughly 600 HLA-typed donors comprised around 300 gigabases of sequencing data and around 80 million unique TCR sequences. To decide whether each TCR beta V gene segment behaved as functional or pseudogenic, an earlier analysis of over 500 of the donors relied on high-throughput TCR beta sequencing. Among a few hundred genotyped donors of the cohort, an average of approximately 240,000 unique TCR beta nucleotide sequences were sequenced per donor, roughly 20% of them non-productive. The later analysis used no new phenotypic data to find candidate immune exposures, relying instead on TCR beta sequences and their occurrence across donors. Class I and class II HLA loci were covered by the typing at four-digit resolution. The T cell repertoires of several hundred subjects were profiled by immunosequencing and related to cytomegalovirus serostatus. A later genetic analysis took genome-wide SNP genotypes for about 65% of the 666 donors and used that subset as a discovery cohort. High-throughput TCR immunosequencing, statistical association of individual TCRs with disease status, and machine learning were combined to predict cytomegalovirus infection status. The study aimed to test whether cataloging public T cell receptors could reveal signatures of past pathogen exposure. Along with the approximately 700-subject first cohort, a separate validation cohort of approximately 110 different subjects was used. Study-wide conclusions, independent of this receptor: The authors suggested that the approach could potentially be generalized to other disease states and immunological phenotypes. Most TCR sequences were observed very rarely across donors, whereas some public TCRs were present in many individuals. An earlier analysis of approximately 590 of the donors showed that most TCR beta V segments appeared in productive rearrangements either about 87% or about 30% of the time, which broadly matched IMGT annotations. The classifier was reported to diagnose cytomegalovirus status with high specificity and sensitivity in both the original and validation cohorts. This cohort had only TCR beta chains sequenced, and the lack of alpha or paired-chain data limited which features could be detected. The 87-base-pair reads could not distinguish some IMGT-functional V segments, including TRBV6-2 and TRBV6-3, so those segments were excluded. In vitro tests confirmed that a few of the cytomegalovirus-associated TCR beta chains recognize cytomegalovirus antigens. In a later analysis, HLA-associated TCR beta chains showed more clonal expansion and lower generation probabilities than non-associated chains that were equally common. The presence/absence analyses assumed that sequencing depth was roughly uniform across donors, and that assumption may not be true. A later analysis found that most CMV-associated TCR beta chains appeared HLA-restricted, with HLA associations seemingly driven largely by CMV exposure. A total of fewer than 200 TCR beta chains were listed by the study as associated with cytomegalovirus. According to a later analysis, TCR association rates differed among HLA loci, with DRB1 alleles showing the most associated TCRs and HLA-C alleles showing the fewest. Linkage disequilibrium might explain the correlated functional status among segregating V segments, but an unknown experimental factor could not be excluded. For the cohort, immune exposure information was limited to CMV serostatus. A group of highly shared sequence variants was considered likely to be a technical artifact of the sequencing pipeline. A later analysis associated about 17,000 TCR beta sequences with specific HLA alleles at a false discovery rate of 0.05. Several of the top co-occurrence clusters appeared to be linked to parvovirus B19, influenza, CMV and Epstein-Barr virus, according to a later analysis. Because some donors lacked HLA typing at each locus, the association tests relied only on the typed subset. Because counts were too low, about 18 rarely observed V segments, including chromosome 9 orphons, were excluded from the earlier analysis of 500 to 700 of the donors. A further reported finding was that TCR beta sequences accurately predicted the HLA-A and HLA-B alleles for most subjects in the first cohort. In a later genetic analysis, a missense DCLRE1C variant was associated with V-gene and J-gene trimming of TCR beta chains, and the association was replicated in an independent cohort. Assigning TCR associations to individual alleles was difficult when HLA alleles, especially DR and DQ, strongly co-occurred. A later genetic analysis reported fewer N-insertions in productive TCRs among donors in an Asian-associated ancestry cluster than the roughly 650-donor mean.

Reading the germline V gene (reference sequence) gives CDR1 MNHNY and CDR2 SVGAGI. The cysteine opens and the phenylalanine closes a CDR3 of 12 amino acids. Only CDR3 DNA remains: 36 bases, in frame from the first base. Libraries were built with the immunoSEQ multiplex PCR assay. For the multiplex PCR, a mixture combining 60 forward primers for TCR Vbeta segments and 13 reverse primers for TCR Jbeta segments was used. The CDR3 region of rearranged TCR beta genes was amplified from genomic DNA by a multiplex PCR assay. The Illumina HiSeq System was used to sequence the amplified TCR beta libraries as 87-base-pair reads. The original pipeline was this. In a later analysis, around 80 million unique TCR beta chains were counted across the approximately 620 repertoires, and around 10 million of these chains were shared by at least two donors. Raw reads were error-corrected and collapsed into unique sequences by a nearest-neighbor algorithm in which closely related sequences were merged to remove PCR and sequencing errors. CDR3 sequences were aligned to IMGT reference sequences to assign V, D and J gene segments. Each retained sequence needed at least a six-nucleotide match to both a V gene segment and a J gene segment. A rearrangement counted as productive if the CDR3 had no stop codons and remained in frame with V and J, and every other rearrangement counted as non-productive. CDR3 was defined by IMGT convention, running from the second conserved V-encoded cysteine to the conserved J-encoded phenylalanine. The earlier analysis of a few hundred of the donors excluded sequences that lacked an unambiguous match to a single V gene segment. In an earlier analysis of about 590 of the donors, a V segment was called functional when productive rearrangements were above 56.7%, and segregating when the standard deviation between donors exceeded 5%. A statistical classification framework was developed to diagnose cytomegalovirus status using the catalog of TCR beta chain sequences. A later analysis assigned V and J genes by comparing TCR nucleotide sequences with IMGT/GENE-DB human TR gene sequences. A later analysis assigned CDR3 sequences and most-parsimonious VDJ recombination scenarios with the TCRdist pipeline. In a later analysis, every TCR beta chain was defined by the combination of its CDR3 amino acid sequence and its V-gene family, and reads without a unique V-gene family were dropped. As a way to deal with suspected cross-contamination and a sequencing artifact, a later analysis dropped roughly 620 nucleotide sequences that were highly shared and had low generation probability. In a later analysis, a clonal expansion index was calculated for each public chain from normalized within-repertoire ranks of inferred template counts. Generation probabilities in a later analysis came from a VDJ recombination model fitted to out-of-frame rearrangements, and those results were checked against IGoR. Hypergeometric tests were used in a later analysis to score TCR-TCR, TCR-HLA and TCR-CMV co-occurrence, with a repertoire-size bias correction applied to the TCR pairs. To estimate false discovery rates, a later analysis permuted the HLA or CMV assignments 20 times. A later analysis grouped co-occurring TCRs with DBSCAN, adding TCRdist sequence similarity when clustering within HLA-allele-positive subsets. Repertoires with fewer than 30,000 or more than 120,000 public chains were left out of co-occurrence clustering, as were about five repertoires with anomalous nucleotide sharing. TCRdb mirrors the immuneACCESS table, restricted to in-frame sequences. Some clones are absent from its copies; in checked studies, under half trace to an unresolved V gene, and the reason for the others is unknown. The D gene and trimming were derived from the DNA, and the V and J assignments and clone size from that table. This sample comprises roughly 120,000 clones, around 74% of them detected only once. The ten largest clonotypes hold 1.6% of the sample.

On this clone itself: Its antigen is not yet known. An end of the junction does not agree with germline; a read error may underlie this.

The cohort comprised fewer than 750 healthy bone marrow donors. Cohort members were all nominally healthy when sampled, although unrecorded immune exposures were likely present. The donor tested CMV seronegative and was one of the 352 seronegative cohort members. Each donor provided a peripheral blood sample, and peripheral blood mononuclear cells were used for TCR beta sequencing. The Qiagen DNeasy Blood Extraction Kit was used to extract genomic DNA from the blood cell samples. The chain joins TRBV6-6 to TRBJ1-2, and the D gene may be TRBD1, 6 bases matching. Specimen: PBMCs. This clonotype originated in a woman between 18 and 29 years old in good health and CMV-seronegative. This receptor has the CDR3 CASSYPEGTPHF. The DNA sequence follows: TGTGCCAGCAGTTACCCTGAGGGGACACCTCACTTC.